A single sample is the source of the 17 T cell receptor beta chains below, sequenced in a study of cytomegalovirus exposure and HLA in healthy donors. The PCR employed 60 Vbeta primers together with 13 Jbeta primers. Libraries were prepared by immunoSEQ multiplex PCR; TCRdb keeps only in-frame clonotypes and omits some of them. The sample holds approximately 110,000 clones, roughly 74% seen once. Sequenced input: PBMCs. Every receptor here comes from a man in his forties in good health and CMV-seronegative.

The J gene is TRBJ1-5, the V gene TRBV19; D possibly corresponds to TRBD1 (5 bases). The germline CDR1 and CDR2 sequences are LNHDA and SQIVND (reference sequence). This CDR3 contains 14 residues. V was trimmed by 0 bases and J by 4 bases, leaving 7 bases between them. The CDR3 region is CASSIEGGNQPQHF. The CDR3 DNA follows: TGTGCCAGTAGTATAGAGGGGGGAAATCAGCCCCAGCATTTT.

This rearrangement joins TRBV5-5 to TRBJ1-5; 7 bases align to TRBD1. CDR1 is SGHKS and CDR2 is YYEKEE in the germline V gene (reference sequence). J gave up 5 bases and V 2 bases, and 1 base lay outside the gene matches. The CDR3 runs to 13 residues. CDR3 region: CASSFTGDQPQHF. The CDR3 DNA is TGTGCCAGCAGCTTCACAGGGGATCAGCCCCAGCATTTT.

The chain employs TRBV18 and TRBJ1-2, with 7 bases aligning to TRBD1. The length of the CDR3 is 16 residues. Per the germline V gene, CDR1 is KGHSH and CDR2 is LQKENI. With 4 bases clipped from V and 7 bases from J, the junction kept 15 bases outside the gene matches. CDR3 amino acids: CASSRDSGGLLAGYTF. CDR3 DNA sequence: TGTGCCAGCTCACGAGATTCAGGGGGGTTATTGGCTGGCTACACCTTC.

This chain links TRBV7-2 with TRBJ2-3, with 7 bases lining up with TRBD2. V lost 2 bases and J lost 4; bases outside the gene matches: 9. This CDR3 is built from 16 residues. Per germline, CDR1 SGHTA and CDR2 FQGNSA. DNA of the CDR3: TGTGCCAGCAGCTTACGGCGGGGGATGGAGGCAGATACGCAGTATTTT. Its translation is CASSLRRGMEADTQYF.

The chain employs TRBV29-1 and TRBJ2-1; 10 positions agree with TRBD2. Losses at the gene ends were 6 bases for V and 8 bases for J; bases not matched to a gene: 4. Germline V gene sequence: CDR1 SQVTM, CDR2 ANQGSEA. The CDR3 is 12 residues long. The CDR3 DNA reads as TGCAGCGTAACTAGCGGGGCGCATGAGCAGTTCTTC. Protein product: CSVTSGAHEQFF.

CDR3 protein: CSVEPPGHPTDTQYF. DNA of the CDR3: TGCAGCGTTGAACCGCCGGGACACCCCACAGATACGCAGTATTTT. This chain joins TRBV29-1 and TRBJ2-3; weak D call: TRBD1 (6 bases). The CDR3 extends over 15 amino acids. Trimming cost V 2 bases and J 2 bases, with 14 bases left between them. Germline CDR1 reads SQVTM; CDR2 reads ANQGSEA.

The V call is TRBV9, the J call TRBJ2-2; 13 bases line up with TRBD2. The germline V gene has CDR1 SGDLS and CDR2 YYNGEE. J gave up 8 bases and V 3 bases, and 7 bases lay outside the gene matches. CDR3 length equals 16 residues. CDR3 nucleotide sequence: TGTGCCAGCAGCGCCGGAGGACTAGCGGGGGCGGGGGAGCTGTTTTTT. Its translation: CASSAGGLAGAGELFF.

This chain links TRBV5-1 with TRBJ1-6, with a possible D match to TRBD1 (5 bases). The CDR3 covers 14 residues. Germline V gene lookup returns CDR1 SGHRS and CDR2 YFSETQ. The V end lost 0 bases, the J end lost 5 bases, and 6 bases lay between the germline ends. The DNA for the CDR3 is TGCGCCAGCAGCTTGGTACAGGATAATTCACCCCTCCACTTT. Amino acids: CASSLVQDNSPLHF.

V and J are TRBV6-4 and TRBJ1-1; D gene ambiguous. Germline V lookup: CDR1 MRHNA, CDR2 SNTAGT. The CDR3 is 13 amino acids. The V end was cut by 3 bases, the J end by 10 bases, with 15 bases between. CDR3 in DNA: TGTGCCAGCAGTGATCGTGCGGGTGCTGCAGCTTTCTTT. The encoded protein is CASSDRAGAAAFF.

The chain employs TRBV6-1 and TRBJ2-5; D unresolved. V was clipped by 6 bases and J by 7 bases, with 15 bases between them. The germline V gene encodes CDR1 MNHNS and CDR2 SASEGT. The CDR3 is 13 amino acids. This CDR3 is CASRSNRPVTQYF. The CDR3 DNA reads TGTGCCAGCAGAAGCAACCGTCCGGTGACCCAGTACTTC.

In its sample, this clone was seen once. The gene calls are TRBV18 and TRBJ1-1; tentatively, D is TRBD1 (5 bases). CDR3 length: 14 amino acids. Germline CDR1 reads KGHSH; CDR2 reads LQKENI. The V gene lost 3 bases and the J gene lost 5 bases, with 13 bases spanning the gap. The CDR3 nucleotides read TGTGCCAGCTCACCCCAGGGAGGTGGAACTGAAGCTTTCTTT. Its protein product is CASSPQGGGTEAFF.

The chain is built from TRBV5-1 and TRBJ2-1; TRBD2 matches at 9 bases. CDR3 size: 15 residues. Germline lookup yields CDR1 SGHRS and CDR2 YFSETQ. Unmatched junction bases numbered 7, after V lost 1 base and J lost 8 bases. The CDR3 sequence is CASSLRQRGVDEQFF. CDR3 nucleotides: TGCGCCAGCAGCTTGAGGCAGCGGGGGGTCGATGAGCAGTTCTTC.

The J gene is TRBJ1-2, the V gene TRBV4-3, with a possible D match to TRBD1 (5 bases). CDR1 and CDR2 from the germline V gene are LGHNA and YSLEER. Between the trimmed V and J ends, which lost 0 bases and 3 bases, there was a span of 14 bases. The CDR3 length is 16 residues. The CDR3 loop is CASSQERGGLDYGYTF. CDR3 DNA: TGCGCCAGCAGCCAAGAACGGGGGGGGTTGGACTATGGCTACACCTTC.

The chain employs TRBV19 and TRBJ1-1, with a possible D match to TRBD1 (6 bases). Trimming removed 6 bases from V and 4 bases from J, with 24 bases in between. The CDR3 length is 17 residues. Germline CDR1 is LNHDA and CDR2 is SQIVND (reference sequence). The CDR3 is CASSHWGQEPGTTEAFF. The CDR3 region has the DNA TGTGCCAGTAGCCATTGGGGGCAGGAGCCGGGCACCACTGAAGCTTTCTTT.

V is TRBV5-1 and J is TRBJ2-7; D unresolved. V lost 0 bases to trimming and J lost 0 bases, with 13 bases between them. The CDR3 covers 16 residues. Per the germline V gene, CDR1 is SGHRS and CDR2 is YFSETQ. DNA for the CDR3: TGCGCCAGCAGCTTGGCGACTCAGAAGAGCTCCTACGAGCAGTACTTC. It yields the protein CASSLATQKSSYEQYF.

This chain joins TRBV11-2 and TRBJ1-1; D is uncertain. Looked up from germline, CDR1 is SGHAT and CDR2 is FQNNGV. Trimming left V 0 bases short and J 2 bases short, with 13 bases between. This CDR3 contains 16 residues. In DNA, the CDR3 is TGTGCCAGCAGCTTAGAGATGGGCAGGAAAAACACTGAAGCTTTCTTT. Encoded protein: CASSLEMGRKNTEAFF.

This clone turned up a few times. The J gene is TRBJ2-2, the V gene TRBV23-1, with 7 bases matching TRBD1. TRBV23-1 has ORF status, its function being uncertain. The CDR3 loop spans 14 amino acids. Unmatched junction bases numbered 9, after V lost 8 bases and J lost 6 bases. The CDR3 protein is CASGKCTGAGELFF. CDR3 bases: TGCGCCAGCGGAAAATGCACAGGGGCCGGGGAGCTGTTTTTT.